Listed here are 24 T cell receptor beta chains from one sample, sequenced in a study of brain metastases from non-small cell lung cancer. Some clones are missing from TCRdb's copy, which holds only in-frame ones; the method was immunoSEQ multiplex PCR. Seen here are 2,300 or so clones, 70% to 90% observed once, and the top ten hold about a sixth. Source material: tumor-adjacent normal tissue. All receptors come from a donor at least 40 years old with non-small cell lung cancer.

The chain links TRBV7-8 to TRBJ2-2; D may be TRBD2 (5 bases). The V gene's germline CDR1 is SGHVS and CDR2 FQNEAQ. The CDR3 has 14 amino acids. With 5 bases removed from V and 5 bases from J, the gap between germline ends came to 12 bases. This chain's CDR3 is CASSASGNTGELFF. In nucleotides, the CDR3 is TGTGCCAGCAGCGCGAGCGGAAATACCGGGGAGCTGTTTTTT.

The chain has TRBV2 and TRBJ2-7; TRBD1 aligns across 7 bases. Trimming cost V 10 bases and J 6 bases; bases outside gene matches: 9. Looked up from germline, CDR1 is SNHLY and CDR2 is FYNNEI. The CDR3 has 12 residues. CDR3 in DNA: TGTGCCACGCACAGGGGTTCAGGCGAGCAGTACTTC. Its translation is CATHRGSGEQYF.

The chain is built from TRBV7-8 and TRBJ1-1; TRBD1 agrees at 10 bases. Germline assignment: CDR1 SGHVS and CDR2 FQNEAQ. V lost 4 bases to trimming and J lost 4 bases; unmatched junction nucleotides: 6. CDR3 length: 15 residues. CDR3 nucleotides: TGTGCCAGCAGCTCCCGGGACAGGGGATCCACTGAAGCTTTCTTT. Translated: CASSSRDRGSTEAFF. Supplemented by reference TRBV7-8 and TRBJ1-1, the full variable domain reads GAGVSQSPRYKVAKRGQDVALRCDPISGHVSLFWYQQALGQGPEFLTYFQNEAQLDKSGLPSDRFFAERPEGSVSTLKIQRTQQEDSAVYLCASSSRDRGSTEAFFGQGTRLTVV.

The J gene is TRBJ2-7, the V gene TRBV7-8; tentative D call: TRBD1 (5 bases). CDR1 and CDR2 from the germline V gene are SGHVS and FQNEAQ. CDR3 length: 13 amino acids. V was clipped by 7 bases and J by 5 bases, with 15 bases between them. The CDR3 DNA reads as TGTGCCAGCACCGTAGGGGCAGGCCACGAGCAGTACTTC. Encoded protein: CASTVGAGHEQYF.

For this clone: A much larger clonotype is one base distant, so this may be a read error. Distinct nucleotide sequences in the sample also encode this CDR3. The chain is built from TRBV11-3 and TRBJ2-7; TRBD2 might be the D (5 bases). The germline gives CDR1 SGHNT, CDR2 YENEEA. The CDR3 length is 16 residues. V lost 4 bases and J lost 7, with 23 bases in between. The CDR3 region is CASSSPLASDLYEQYF. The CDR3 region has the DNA TGTGCCAGCAGCTCGCCCCTAGCTTCGGATTTGTATGAGCAGTACTTC.

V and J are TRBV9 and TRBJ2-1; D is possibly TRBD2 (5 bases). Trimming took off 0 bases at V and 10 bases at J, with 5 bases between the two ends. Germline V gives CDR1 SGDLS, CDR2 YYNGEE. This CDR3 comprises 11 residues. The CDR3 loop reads CASSVGGEQFF. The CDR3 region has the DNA TGTGCCAGCAGCGTAGGCGGGGAGCAGTTCTTC. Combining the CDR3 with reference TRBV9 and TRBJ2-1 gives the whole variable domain DSGVTQTPKHLITATGQRVTLRCSPRSGDLSVYWYQQSLDQGLQFLIQYYNGEERAKGNILERFSAQQFPDLHSELNLSSLELGDSALYFCASSVGGEQFFGPGTRLTVL.

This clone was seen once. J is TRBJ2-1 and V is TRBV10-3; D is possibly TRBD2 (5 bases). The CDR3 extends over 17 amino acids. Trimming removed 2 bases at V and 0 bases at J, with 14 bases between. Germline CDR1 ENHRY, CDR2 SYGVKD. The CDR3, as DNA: TGTGCCATCAGTGAGACCAGGACTGCCAGCTCCTACAATGAGCAGTTCTTC. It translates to CAISETRTASSYNEQFF.

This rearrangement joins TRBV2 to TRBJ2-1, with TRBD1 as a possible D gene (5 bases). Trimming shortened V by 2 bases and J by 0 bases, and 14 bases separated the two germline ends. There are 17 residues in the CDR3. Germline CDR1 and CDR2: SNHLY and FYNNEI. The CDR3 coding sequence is TGTGCCAGCAGTGAATCGGTGAGTGGGGCCTCCTACAATGAGCAGTTCTTC. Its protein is CASSESVSGASYNEQFF.

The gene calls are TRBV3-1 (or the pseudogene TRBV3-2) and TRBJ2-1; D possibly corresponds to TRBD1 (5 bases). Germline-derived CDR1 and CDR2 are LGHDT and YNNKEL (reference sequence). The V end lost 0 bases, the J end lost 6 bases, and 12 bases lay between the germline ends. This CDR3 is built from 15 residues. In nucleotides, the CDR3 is TGTGCCAGCAGCCAAGAGGGGCAGGGCGGCAATGAGCAGTTCTTC. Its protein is CASSQEGQGGNEQFF.

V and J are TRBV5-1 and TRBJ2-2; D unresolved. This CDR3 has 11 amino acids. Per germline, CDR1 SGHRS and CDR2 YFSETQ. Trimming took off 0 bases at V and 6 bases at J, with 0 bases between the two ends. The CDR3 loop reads CASSLAGELFF. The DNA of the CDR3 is TGCGCCAGCAGCTTGGCCGGGGAGCTGTTTTTT.

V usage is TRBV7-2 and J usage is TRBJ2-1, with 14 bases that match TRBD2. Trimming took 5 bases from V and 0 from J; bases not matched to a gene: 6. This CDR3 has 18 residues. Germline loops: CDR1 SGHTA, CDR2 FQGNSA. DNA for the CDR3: TGTGCCAGCAGCCGGAGGACTAGCGGGAGGTCCTCCTACAATGAGCAGTTCTTC. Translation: CASSRRTSGRSSYNEQFF.

Here the CDR3 DNA reads TGTGCCAGCAGAGCGGGACGGAATAATGAAAAACTGTTTTTT. It yields the protein CASRAGRNNEKLFF. The chain has TRBV27 and TRBJ1-4; the D gene is possibly TRBD1 (5 bases). Germline loops: CDR1 MNHEY, CDR2 SMNVEV (reference sequence). V dropped 6 bases and J dropped 4 bases, with 12 bases sitting between them. This CDR3 is 14 amino acids long.

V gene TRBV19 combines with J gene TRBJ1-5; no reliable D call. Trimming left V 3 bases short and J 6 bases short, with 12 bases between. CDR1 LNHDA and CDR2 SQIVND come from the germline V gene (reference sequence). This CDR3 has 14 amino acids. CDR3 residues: CASSIQEQSQPQHF. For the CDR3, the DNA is TGTGCCAGTAGTATTCAGGAGCAAAGTCAGCCCCAGCATTTT. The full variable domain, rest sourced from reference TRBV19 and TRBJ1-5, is DGGITQSPKYLFRKEGQNVTLSCEQNLNHDAMYWYRQDPGQGLRLIYYSQIVNDFQKGDIAEGYSVSREKKESFPLTVTSAQKNPTAFYLCASSIQEQSQPQHFGDGTRLSIL.

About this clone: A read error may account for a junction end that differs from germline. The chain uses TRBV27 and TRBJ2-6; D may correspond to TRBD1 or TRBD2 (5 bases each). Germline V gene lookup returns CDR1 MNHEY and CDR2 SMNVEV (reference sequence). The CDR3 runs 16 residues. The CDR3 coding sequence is TGTGTCAGCAGTTCGGGACGGCTCTCTGGGGCCAACGTCCTGACTTTC. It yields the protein CVSSSGRLSGANVLTF.

The CDR3 nucleotides read TGTGCCAGTAGTGTCTCAGGGAGTCAGCCCCAGCATTTT. It encodes CASSVSGSQPQHF. J is TRBJ1-5 and V is TRBV19; perhaps TRBD1 as D (5 bases). The V end was cut by 5 bases, the J end by 6 bases, with 11 bases between. The CDR3 sequence is 13 residues long. Germline CDR1 is LNHDA and CDR2 is SQIVND (reference sequence).

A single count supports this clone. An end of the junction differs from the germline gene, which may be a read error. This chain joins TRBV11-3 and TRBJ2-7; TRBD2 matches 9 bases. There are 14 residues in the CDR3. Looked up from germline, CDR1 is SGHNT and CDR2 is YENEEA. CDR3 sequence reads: CASSLAGEVYEQYF. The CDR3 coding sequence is TGTGCCAGCAGTTTAGCGGGAGAGGTCTACGAGCAGTACTTC. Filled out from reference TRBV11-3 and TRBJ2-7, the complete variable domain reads EAGVVQSPRYKIIEKKQPVAFWCNPISGHNTLYWYLQNLGQGPELLIRYENEEAVDDSQLPKDRFSAERLKGVDSTLKIQPAELGDSAVYLCASSLAGEVYEQYFGPGTRLTVT.

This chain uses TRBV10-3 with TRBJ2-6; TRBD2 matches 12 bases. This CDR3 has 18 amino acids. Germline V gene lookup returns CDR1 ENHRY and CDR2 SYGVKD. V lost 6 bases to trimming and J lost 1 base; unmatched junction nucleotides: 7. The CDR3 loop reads CAISDRLAGVSGANVLTF. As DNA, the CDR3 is TGTGCCATCAGCGACCGACTAGCGGGAGTTTCTGGGGCCAACGTCCTGACTTTC.

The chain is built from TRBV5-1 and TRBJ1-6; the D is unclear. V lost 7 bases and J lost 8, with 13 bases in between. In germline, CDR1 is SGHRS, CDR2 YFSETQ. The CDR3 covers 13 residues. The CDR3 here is CASGEKEDSPLHF. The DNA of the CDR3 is TGCGCCAGCGGAGAAAAGGAGGATTCACCCCTCCACTTT.

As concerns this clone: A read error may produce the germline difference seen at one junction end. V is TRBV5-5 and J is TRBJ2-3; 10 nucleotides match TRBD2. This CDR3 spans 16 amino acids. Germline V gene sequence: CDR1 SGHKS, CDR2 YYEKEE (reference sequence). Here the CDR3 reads CDSSAWTSGGTDTQYF. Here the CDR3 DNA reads TGTGACAGCAGCGCCTGGACTAGCGGAGGCACAGATACGCAGTATTTT.

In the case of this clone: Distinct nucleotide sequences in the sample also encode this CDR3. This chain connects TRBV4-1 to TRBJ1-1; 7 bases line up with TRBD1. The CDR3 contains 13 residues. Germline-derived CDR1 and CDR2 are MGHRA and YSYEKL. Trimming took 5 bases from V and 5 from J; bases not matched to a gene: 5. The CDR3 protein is CASSATGDTEAFF. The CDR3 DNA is TGCGCCAGCAGCGCAACAGGGGATACTGAAGCTTTCTTT.

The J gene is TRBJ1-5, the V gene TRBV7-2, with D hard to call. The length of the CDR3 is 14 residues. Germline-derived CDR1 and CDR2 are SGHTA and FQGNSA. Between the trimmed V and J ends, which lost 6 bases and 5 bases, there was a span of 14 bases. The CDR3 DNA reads TGTGCCAGCAGTTCCGGAGGAGGGTATCAGCCCCAGCATTTT. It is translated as CASSSGGGYQPQHF.

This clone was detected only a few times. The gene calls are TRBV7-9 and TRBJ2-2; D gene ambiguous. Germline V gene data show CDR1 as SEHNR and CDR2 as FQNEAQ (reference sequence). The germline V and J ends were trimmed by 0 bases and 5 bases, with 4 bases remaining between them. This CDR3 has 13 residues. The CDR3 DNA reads TGTGCCAGCAGCTTAGCGGAGACCGGGGAGCTGTTTTTT. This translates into CASSLAETGELFF.

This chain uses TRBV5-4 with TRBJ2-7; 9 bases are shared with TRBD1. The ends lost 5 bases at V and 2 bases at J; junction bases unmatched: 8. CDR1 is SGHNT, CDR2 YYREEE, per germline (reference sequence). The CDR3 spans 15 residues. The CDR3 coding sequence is TGTGCCAGCAGACGGACCCGGGACAGGGCCTACGAGCAGTACTTC. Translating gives CASRRTRDRAYEQYF. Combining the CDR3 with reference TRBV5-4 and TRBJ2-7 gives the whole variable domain ETGVTQSPTHLIKTRGQQVTLRCSSQSGHNTVSWYQQALGQGPQFIFQYYREEENGRGNFPPRFSGLQFPNYSSELNVNALELDDSALYLCASRRTRDRAYEQYFGPGTRLTVT.

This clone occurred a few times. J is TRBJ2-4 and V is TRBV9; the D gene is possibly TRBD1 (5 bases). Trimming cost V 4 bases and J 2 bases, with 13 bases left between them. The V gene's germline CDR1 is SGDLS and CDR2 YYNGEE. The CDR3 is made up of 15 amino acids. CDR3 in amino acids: CASSPSGRSKNIQYF. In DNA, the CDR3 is TGTGCCAGCAGCCCCTCAGGGCGATCCAAAAACATTCAGTACTTC.